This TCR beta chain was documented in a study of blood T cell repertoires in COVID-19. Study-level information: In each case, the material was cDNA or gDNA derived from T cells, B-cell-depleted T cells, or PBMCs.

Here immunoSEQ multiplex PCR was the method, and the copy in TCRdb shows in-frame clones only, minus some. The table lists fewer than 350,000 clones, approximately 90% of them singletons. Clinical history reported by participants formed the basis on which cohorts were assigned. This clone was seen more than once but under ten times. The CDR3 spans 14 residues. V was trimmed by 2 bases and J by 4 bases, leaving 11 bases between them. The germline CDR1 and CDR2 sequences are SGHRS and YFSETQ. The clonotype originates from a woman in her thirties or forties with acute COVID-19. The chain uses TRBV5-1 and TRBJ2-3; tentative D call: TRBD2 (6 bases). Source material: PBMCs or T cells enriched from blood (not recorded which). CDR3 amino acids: CASSLRDSPDTQYF. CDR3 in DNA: TGCGCCAGCAGCTTACGGGACTCCCCAGATACGCAGTATTTT.